The 2 T cell receptor beta chains presented below share a single source sample, sequenced in a study of OX40 agonist ivuxolimab in advanced cancers. TCRdb keeps only in-frame clones here, not all; method: immunoSEQ multiplex PCR. Here the sample spans around 63,000 clones, 86% being singletons. The material sequenced was CD4+ or CD8+ T cells sorted from blood, taken in a trial of the OX40 agonist ivuxolimab. Every receptor here comes from an adult with an advanced solid tumor such as melanoma, head and neck, liver or kidney cancer.

V gene TRBV18 combines with J gene TRBJ2-5; unclear D gene. Near its end, the DNA agrees better with TRBJ2-7, so the J call may be wrong. Germline CDR1 KGHSH, CDR2 LQKENI. This CDR3 is built from 16 residues. The CDR3 loop is CASSRERILAGYEQYF. The CDR3 coding sequence is TGTGCCAGCTCACGGGAACGGATCCTTGCCGGCTACGAGCAGTACTTC.

This clone appeared a few times. The V and J genes are TRBV6-5 and TRBJ1-2; D uncertain. CDR1 MNHEY and CDR2 SVGAGI come from the germline V gene. Trimming pared 7 bases from V and 2 bases from J, leaving 11 bases between. The CDR3 extends over 13 amino acids. The CDR3 nucleotides read TGTGCCAGCAAGGAGGTGGGCAACTATGGCTACACCTTC. It is translated as CASKEVGNYGYTF.